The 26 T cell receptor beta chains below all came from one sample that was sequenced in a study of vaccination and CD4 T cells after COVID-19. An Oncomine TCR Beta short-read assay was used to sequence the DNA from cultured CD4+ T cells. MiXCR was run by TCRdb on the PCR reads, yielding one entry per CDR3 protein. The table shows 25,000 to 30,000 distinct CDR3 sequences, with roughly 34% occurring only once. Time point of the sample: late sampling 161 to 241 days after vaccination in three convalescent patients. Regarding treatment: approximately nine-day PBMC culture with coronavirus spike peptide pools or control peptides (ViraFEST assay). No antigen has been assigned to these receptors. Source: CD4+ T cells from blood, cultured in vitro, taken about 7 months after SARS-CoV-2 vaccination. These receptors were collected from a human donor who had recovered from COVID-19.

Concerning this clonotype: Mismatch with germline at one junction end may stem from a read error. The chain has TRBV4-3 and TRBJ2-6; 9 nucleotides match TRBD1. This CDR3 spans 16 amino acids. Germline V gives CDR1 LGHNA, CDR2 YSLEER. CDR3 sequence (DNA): TGCGCCAGCAGCCAAGATTCGTGGACAGGGGCCAACGTCTTGACTTTC. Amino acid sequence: CASSQDSWTGANVLTF.

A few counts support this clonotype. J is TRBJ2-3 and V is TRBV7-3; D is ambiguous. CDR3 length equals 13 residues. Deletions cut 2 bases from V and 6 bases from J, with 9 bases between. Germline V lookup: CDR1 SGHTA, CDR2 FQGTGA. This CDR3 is CASSLSPGDTQYF. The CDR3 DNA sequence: TGTGCCAGCAGCTTATCCCCCGGGGATACGCAGTATTTT.

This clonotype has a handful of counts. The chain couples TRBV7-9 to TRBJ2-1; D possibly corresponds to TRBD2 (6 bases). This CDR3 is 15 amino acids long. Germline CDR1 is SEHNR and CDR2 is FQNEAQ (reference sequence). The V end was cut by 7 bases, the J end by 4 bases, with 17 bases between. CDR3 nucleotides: TGTGCCAGCACCCTGGGCGGGACCATGTACAATGAGCAGTTCTTC. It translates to CASTLGGTMYNEQFF.

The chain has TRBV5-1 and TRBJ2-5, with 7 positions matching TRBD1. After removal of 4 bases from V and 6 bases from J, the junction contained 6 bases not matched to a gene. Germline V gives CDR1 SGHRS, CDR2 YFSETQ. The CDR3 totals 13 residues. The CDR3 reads CASSQDRIKTQYF. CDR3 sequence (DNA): TGCGCCAGCAGCCAGGACAGGATAAAGACCCAGTACTTC.

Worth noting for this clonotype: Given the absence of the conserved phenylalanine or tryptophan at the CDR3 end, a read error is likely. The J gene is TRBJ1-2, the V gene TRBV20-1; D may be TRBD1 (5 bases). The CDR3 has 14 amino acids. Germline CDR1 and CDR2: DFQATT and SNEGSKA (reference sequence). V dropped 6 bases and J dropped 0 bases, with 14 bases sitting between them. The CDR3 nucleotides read TGCAGTGCAGGACAATCCAGCGCTAACTATGGCTACACCCTC. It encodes CSAGQSSANYGYTL.

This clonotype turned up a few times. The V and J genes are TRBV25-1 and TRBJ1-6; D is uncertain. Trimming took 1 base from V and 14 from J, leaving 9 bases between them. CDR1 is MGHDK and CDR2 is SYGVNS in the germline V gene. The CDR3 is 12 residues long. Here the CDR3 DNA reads TGTGCCAGCAGTGAATCAAAGGTTACCCTCCACTTT. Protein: CASSESKVTLHF.

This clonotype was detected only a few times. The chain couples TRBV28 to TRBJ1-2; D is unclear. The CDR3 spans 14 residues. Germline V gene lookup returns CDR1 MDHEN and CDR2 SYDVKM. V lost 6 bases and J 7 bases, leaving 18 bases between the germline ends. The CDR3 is CASSRLRVGGGYTF. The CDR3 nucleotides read TGTGCCAGCAGCCGTTTGAGGGTGGGTGGTGGCTACACCTTC.

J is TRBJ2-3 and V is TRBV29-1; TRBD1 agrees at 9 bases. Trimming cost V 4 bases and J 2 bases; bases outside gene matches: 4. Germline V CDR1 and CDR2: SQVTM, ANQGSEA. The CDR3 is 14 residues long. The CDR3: CSVGDREDTDTQYF. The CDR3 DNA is TGCAGCGTTGGGGACAGGGAGGACACAGATACGCAGTATTTT.

The CDR3 bases are TGTGCCAGCAGCCCCCGGACTAGCGGGAGGATTGGTGAGCAGTTCTTC. Protein product: CASSPRTSGRIGEQFF. The genes are TRBV7-9 and TRBJ2-1; TRBD2 agrees at 14 bases. V lost 5 bases and J lost 9; bases outside the gene matches: 9. This CDR3 has 16 amino acids. From germline, CDR1 is SEHNR and CDR2 FQNEAQ (reference sequence).

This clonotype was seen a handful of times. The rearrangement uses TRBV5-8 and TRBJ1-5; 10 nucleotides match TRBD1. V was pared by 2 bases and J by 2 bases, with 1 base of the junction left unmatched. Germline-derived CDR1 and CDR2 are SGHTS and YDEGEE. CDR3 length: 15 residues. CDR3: CASSFGTGGNQPQHF. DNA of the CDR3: TGTGCCAGCAGCTTCGGGACAGGGGGCAATCAGCCCCAGCATTTT.

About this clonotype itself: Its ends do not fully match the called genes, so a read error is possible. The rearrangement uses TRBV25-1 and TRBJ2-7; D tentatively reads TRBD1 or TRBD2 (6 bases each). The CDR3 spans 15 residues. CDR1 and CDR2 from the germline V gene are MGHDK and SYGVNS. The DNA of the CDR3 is TGTGCCGGCAGTGAATCCGGGGGCTACCCCTACGAGCAGTACTTC. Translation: CAGSESGGYPYEQYF.

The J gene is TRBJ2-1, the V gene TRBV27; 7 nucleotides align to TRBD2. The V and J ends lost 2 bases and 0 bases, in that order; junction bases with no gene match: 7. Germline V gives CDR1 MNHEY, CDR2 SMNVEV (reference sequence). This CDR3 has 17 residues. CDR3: CASSLGVAGSSYNEQFF. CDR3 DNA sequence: TGTGCCAGCAGTTTAGGGGTAGCGGGCAGCTCCTACAATGAGCAGTTCTTC.

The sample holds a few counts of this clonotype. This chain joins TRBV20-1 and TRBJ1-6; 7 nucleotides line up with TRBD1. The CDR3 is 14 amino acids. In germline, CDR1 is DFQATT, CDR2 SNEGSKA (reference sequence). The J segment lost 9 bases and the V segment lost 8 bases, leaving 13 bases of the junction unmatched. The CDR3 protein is CSSDREGVGSPLHF. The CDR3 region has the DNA TGCAGTTCAGACAGGGAAGGTGTGGGTTCACCCCTCCACTTT.

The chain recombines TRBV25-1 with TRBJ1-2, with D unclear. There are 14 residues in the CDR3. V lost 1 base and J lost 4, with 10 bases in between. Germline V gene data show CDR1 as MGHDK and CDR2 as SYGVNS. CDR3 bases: TGTGCCAGCAGTGAATTGGAACGGGCCTATGGCTACACCTTC. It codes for CASSELERAYGYTF.

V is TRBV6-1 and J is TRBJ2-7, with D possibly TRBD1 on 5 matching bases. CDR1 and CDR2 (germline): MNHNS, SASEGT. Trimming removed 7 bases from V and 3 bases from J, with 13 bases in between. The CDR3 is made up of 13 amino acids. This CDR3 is CASTQTGNYEQYF. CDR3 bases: TGTGCCAGCACCCAAACAGGAAACTACGAGCAGTACTTC.

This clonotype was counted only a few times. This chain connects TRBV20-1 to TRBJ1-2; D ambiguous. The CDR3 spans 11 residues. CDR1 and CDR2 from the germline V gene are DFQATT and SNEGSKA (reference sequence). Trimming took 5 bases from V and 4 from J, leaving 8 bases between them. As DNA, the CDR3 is TGCAGTGCTCAGGATGGCTATGGCTACACCTTC. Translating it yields CSAQDGYGYTF.

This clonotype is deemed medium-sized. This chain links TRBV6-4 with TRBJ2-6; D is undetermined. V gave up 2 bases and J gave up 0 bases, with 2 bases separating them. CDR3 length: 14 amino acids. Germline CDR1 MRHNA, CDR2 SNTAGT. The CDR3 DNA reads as TGTGCCAGCAGTGACAACTCTGGGGCCAACGTCCTGACTTTC. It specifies CASSDNSGANVLTF.

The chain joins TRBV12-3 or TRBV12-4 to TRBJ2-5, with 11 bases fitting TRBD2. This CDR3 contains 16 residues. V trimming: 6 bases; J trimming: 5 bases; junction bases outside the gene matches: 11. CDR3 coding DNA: TGTGCCAGCAGCCGGGGACTAGCGGCGGGGTGGGAGACCCAGTACTTC. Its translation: CASSRGLAAGWETQYF.

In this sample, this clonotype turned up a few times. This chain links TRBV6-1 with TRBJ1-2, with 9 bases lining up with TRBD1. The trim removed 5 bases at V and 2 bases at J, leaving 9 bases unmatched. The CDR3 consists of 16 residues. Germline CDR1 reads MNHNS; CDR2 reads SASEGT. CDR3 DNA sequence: TGTGCCAGCAGTCTCACTTGGACAGGGGAAAACTATGGCTACACCTTC. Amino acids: CASSLTWTGENYGYTF.

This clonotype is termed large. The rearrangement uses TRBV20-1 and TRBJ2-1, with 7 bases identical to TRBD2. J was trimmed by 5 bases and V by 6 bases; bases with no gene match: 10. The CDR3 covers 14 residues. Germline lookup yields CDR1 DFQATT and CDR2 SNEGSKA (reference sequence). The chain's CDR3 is CSAGRGGGNNEQFF. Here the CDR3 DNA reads TGCAGTGCGGGCCGAGGCGGGGGAAACAATGAGCAGTTCTTC.

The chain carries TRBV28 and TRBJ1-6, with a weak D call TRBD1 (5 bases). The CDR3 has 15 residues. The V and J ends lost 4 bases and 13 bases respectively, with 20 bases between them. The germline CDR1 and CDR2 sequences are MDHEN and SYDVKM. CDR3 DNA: TGTGCCAGCAGTTACCCCCGACAGACACCAATCCCCCTCCACTTT. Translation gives CASSYPRQTPIPLHF. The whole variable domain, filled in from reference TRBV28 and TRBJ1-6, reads DVKVTQSSRYLVKRTGEKVFLECVQDMDHENMFWYRQDPGLGLRLIYFSYDVKMKEKGDIPEGYSVSREKKERFSLILESASTNQTSMYLCASSYPRQTPIPLHFGNGTRLTVT.

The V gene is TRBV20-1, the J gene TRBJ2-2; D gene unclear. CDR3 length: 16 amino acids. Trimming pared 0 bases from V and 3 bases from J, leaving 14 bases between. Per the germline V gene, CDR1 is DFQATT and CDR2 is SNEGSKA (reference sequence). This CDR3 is CSARDPRSGDTGELFF. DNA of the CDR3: TGCAGTGCTAGAGATCCCCGGTCTGGGGACACCGGGGAGCTGTTTTTT.

In DNA, the CDR3 is TGCAGTGCTAGAAGGCAGGGAGCGGCCATGAACACTGAAGCTTTCTTT. This gives the protein CSARRQGAAMNTEAFF. The J gene is TRBJ1-1, the V gene TRBV20-1; a possible D gene is TRBD1 (5 bases). The CDR3 covers 16 residues. The V gene lost 2 bases and the J gene lost 0 bases, with 16 bases spanning the gap. CDR1 is DFQATT and CDR2 is SNEGSKA in the germline V gene (reference sequence).

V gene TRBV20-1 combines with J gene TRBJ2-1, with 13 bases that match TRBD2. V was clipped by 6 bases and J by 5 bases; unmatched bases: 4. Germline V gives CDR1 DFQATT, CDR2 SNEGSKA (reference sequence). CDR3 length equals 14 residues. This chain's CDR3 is CSASGTSGNNEQFF. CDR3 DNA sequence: TGCAGTGCCAGCGGGACTAGCGGGAACAATGAGCAGTTCTTC.

The CDR3 protein is CASSDSLTGYTF. CDR3 coding DNA: TGTGCCAGTAGTGACAGTTTAACCGGCTACACCTTC. The rearrangement uses TRBV19 and TRBJ1-2; D is possibly TRBD1 (5 bases). The CDR3 is made up of 12 amino acids. Trimming pared 5 bases from V and 8 bases from J, leaving 12 bases between. CDR1 and CDR2 from the germline V gene are LNHDA and SQIVND (reference sequence).

CDR3 residues: CSARDGGQSSYNSPLHF. The CDR3 region has the DNA TGCAGTGCTAGAGATGGGGGCCAGAGCTCCTATAATTCACCCCTCCACTTT. V is TRBV20-1 and J is TRBJ1-6; a weak D match, TRBD1 (6 bases). This CDR3 spans 17 amino acids. Germline V gene data show CDR1 as DFQATT and CDR2 as SNEGSKA (reference sequence). The germline V and J ends were trimmed by 0 bases and 0 bases, with 12 bases remaining between them.